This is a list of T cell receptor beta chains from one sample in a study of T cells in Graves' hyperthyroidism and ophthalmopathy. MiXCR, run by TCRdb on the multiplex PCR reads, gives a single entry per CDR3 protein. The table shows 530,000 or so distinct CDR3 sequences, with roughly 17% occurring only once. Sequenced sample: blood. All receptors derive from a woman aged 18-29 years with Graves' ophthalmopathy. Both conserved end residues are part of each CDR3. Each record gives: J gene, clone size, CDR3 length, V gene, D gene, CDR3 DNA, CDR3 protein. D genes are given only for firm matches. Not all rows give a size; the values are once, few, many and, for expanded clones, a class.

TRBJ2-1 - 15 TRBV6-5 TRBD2 TGTGCCAGCAGTTACCCCGGGGGGGCTGTCAATGAGCAGTTCTTC CASSYPGGAVNEQFF
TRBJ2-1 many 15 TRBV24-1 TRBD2 TGTGCCACCAGTGACAATAGCGGGGCGTACAATGAGCAGTTCTTC CATSDNSGAYNEQFF
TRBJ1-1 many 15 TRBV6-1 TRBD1 TGTGCCAGCAGTTCCGGACAACCGGGACAGGGAGGAGGTTTCTTT CASSSGQPGQGGGFF
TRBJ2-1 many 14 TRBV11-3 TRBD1 TGTGCCAGCAGCTCTCGGACAGGGGAGAGTGAGCAGTTCTTC CASSSRTGESEQFF
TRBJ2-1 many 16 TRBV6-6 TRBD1 TGTGCCAGCAGTTACCCGACAGGGGGTTCCTACAATGAGCAGTTCTTC CASSYPTGGSYNEQFF
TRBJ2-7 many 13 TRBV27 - TGTGCCAGCAGTTCACGGCCTGGAGACGAGCAGTACTTC CASSSRPGDEQYF
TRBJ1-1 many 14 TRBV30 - TGTGCCTGGAGTGTAGAGGGTCCGAACACTGAAGCTTTCTTT CAWSVEGPNTEAFF
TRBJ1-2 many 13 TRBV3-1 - TGTGCCAGCAGCCCCGGGGGGGATCGTGGCTACACCTTC CASSPGGDRGYTF
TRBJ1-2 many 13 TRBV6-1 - TGTGCCAGCAGCCCCGGACGGGGGGATGGCTACACCTTC CASSPGRGDGYTF
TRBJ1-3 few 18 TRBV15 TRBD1 TGTGCCACCAGCAGAGATAATTCAGGGGGCCTCTCTGGAAACACCATATATTTT CATSRDNSGGLSGNTIYF
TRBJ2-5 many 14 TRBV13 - TGTGCCAGCAGCGAGGGGACCGTCGTGGAGACCCAGTACTTC CASSEGTVVETQYF
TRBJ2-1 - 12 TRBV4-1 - TGCGCCAGCAGCTTACAGGGCCATGAGCAGTTCTTC CASSLQGHEQFF
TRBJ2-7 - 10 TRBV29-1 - TGCAGCGTAAGGAACTACGAGCAGTACTTC CSVRNYEQYF
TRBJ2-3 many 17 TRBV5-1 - TGCGCCAGCAGCTTGGTCGTAACAGCTACTAGCACAGATACGCAGTATTTT CASSLVVTATSTDTQYF
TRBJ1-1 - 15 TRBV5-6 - TGTGCCAGCAGCTTACAGACAAGGCCGTATGGTGAAGCTTTCTTT CASSLQTRPYGEAFF
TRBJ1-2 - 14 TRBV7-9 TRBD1 TGTGCCGGCAGCAGTCTTACAGGGGGCAAGGGCTACACCTTC CAGSSLTGGKGYTF
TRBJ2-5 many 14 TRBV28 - TGTGCCAGCAGTTTAGCGGGCGCCCAAGAGACCCAGTACTTC CASSLAGAQETQYF
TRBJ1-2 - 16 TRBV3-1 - TGTGCCAGCAGCCAAGTTTTCGGTGGGGTTATCAATGGCTACACCTTC CASSQVFGGVINGYTF
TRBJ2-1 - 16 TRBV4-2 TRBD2 TGTGCCAGCAGCGAAGAAGGGACTAGCGGGTTGAATGAGCAGTTCTTC CASSEEGTSGLNEQFF
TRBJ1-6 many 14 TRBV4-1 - TGCGCCAGCAGCCAAGTCACGGAGAATTCACCCCTCCACTTT CASSQVTENSPLHF
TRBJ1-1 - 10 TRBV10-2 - TGCGCCAGCAGGGGCACTGAAGCTTTCTTT CASRGTEAFF
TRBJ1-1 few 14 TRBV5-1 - TGCGCCAGCAGCTTGACGTATGCCAACACTGAAGCTTTCTTT CASSLTYANTEAFF
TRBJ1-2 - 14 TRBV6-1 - TGTGCCAGCAGCCCCAATGGGGGCCCCTATGGCTACACCTTC CASSPNGGPYGYTF
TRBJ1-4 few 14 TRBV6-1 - TGTGCCAGCAGTGAAGCGGCAGGGAGAGGAAAACTGTTTTTT CASSEAAGRGKLFF
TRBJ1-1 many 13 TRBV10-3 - TGTGCCATCAGGGGGACGGTGAACACTGAAGCTTTCTTT CAIRGTVNTEAFF
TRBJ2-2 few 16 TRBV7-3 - TGTGCCAGCCCGAAGACTGGGACGGAGAACACCGGGGAGCTGTTTTTT CASPKTGTENTGELFF
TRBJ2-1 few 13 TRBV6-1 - TGTGTCAGCAGTCGGAGCTCCTACAATGAGCAGTTCTTC CVSSRSSYNEQFF
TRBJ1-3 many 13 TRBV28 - TGTGCCAGCAGCCTTAAGGCCGGAAACACCATATATTTT CASSLKAGNTIYF
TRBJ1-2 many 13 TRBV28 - TGTGCCACCAATCGTCCCCAAAACTATGGCTACACCTTC CATNRPQNYGYTF
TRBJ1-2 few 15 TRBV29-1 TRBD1 TGCAGCGTTGAGGGGACAGGGGGTAACTTCTATGGCTACACCTTC CSVEGTGGNFYGYTF
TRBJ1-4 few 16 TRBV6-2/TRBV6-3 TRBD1 TGTGCCAGCAGACGGACAGGGGTGAGCGGAATGGAAAAACTGTTTTTT CASRRTGVSGMEKLFF
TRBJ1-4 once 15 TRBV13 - TGTGCCAGCAGCAGAGATGTCAGCCGGGCCGAAAAACTGTTTTTT CASSRDVSRAEKLFF
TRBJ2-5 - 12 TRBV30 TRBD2 TGTACCTGGGAGGGACTGACGCGGGCCCAGTACTTC CTWEGLTRAQYF
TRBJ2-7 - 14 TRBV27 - TGTGCCAGCAGTTCTCCCAGGGAACCCTACGAGCAGTACTTC CASSSPREPYEQYF
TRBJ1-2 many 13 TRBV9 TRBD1 TGTGCCAGCAGCCTAACAGGGGATGGCGGCTACACCTTC CASSLTGDGGYTF
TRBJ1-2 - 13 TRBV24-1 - TGTGCCACCAGTGACGCCGGACCCAATGGCTACACCTTC CATSDAGPNGYTF